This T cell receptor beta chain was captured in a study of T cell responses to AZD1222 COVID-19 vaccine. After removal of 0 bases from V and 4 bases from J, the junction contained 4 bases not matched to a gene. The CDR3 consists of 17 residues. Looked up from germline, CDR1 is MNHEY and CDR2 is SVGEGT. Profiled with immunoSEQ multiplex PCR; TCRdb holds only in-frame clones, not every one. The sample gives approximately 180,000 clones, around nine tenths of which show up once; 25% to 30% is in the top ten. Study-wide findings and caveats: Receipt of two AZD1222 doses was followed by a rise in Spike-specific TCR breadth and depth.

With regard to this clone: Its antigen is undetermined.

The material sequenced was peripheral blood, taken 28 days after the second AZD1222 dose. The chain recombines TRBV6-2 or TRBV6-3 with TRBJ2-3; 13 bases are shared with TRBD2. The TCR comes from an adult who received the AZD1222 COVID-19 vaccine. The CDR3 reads CASSYSRLAGGADTQYF. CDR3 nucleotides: TGTGCCAGCAGTTACTCTAGACTAGCGGGAGGCGCAGATACGCAGTATTTT.